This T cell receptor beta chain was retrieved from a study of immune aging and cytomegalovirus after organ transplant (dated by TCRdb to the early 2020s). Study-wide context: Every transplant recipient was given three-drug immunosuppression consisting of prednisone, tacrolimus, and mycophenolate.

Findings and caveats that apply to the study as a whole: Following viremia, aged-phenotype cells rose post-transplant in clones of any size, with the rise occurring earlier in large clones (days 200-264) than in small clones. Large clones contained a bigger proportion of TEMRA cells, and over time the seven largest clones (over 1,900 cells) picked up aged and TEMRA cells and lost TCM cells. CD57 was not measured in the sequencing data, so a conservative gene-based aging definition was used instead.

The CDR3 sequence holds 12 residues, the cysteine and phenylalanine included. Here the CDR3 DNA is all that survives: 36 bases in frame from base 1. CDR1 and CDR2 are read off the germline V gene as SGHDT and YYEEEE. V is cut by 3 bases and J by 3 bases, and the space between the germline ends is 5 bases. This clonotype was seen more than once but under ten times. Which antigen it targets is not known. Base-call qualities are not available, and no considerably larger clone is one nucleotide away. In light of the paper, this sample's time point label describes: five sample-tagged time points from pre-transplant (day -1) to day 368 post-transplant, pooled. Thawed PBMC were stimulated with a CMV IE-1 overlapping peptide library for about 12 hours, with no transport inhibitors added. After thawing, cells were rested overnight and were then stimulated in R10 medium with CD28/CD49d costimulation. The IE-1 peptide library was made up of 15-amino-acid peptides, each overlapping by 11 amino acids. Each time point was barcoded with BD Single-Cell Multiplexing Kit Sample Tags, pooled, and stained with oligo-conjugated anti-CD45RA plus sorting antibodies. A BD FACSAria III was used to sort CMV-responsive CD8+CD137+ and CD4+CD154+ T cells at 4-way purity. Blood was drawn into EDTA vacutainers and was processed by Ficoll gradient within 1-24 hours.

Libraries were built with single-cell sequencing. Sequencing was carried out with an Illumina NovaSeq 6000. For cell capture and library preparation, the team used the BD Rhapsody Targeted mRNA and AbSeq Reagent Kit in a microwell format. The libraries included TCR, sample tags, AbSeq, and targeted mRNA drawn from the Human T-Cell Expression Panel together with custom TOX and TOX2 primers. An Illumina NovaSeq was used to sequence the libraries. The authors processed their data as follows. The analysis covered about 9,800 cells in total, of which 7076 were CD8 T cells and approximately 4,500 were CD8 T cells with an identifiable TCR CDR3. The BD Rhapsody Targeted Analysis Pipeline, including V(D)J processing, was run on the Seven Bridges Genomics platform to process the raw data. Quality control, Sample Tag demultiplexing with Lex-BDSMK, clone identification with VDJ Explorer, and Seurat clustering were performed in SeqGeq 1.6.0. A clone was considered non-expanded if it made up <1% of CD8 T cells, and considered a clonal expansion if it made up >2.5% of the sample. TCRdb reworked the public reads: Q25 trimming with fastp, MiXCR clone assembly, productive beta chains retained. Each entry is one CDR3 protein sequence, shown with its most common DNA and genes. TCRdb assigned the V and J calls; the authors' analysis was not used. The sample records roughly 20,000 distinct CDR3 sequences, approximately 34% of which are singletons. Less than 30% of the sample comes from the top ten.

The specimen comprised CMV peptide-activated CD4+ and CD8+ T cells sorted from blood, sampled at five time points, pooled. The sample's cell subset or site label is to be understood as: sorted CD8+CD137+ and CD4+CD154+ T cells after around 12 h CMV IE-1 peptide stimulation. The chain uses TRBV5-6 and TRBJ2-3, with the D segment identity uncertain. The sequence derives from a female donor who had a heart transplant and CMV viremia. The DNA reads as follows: TGTGCCAGCAGCTGGGGTACAGATACGCAGTATTTT. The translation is CASSWGTDTQYF.